The source of this T cell receptor beta chain is a study of shared clonotypes between healthy human individuals. Study-wide results and limits: Owing to a small donor count, the genetic and exposure-history diversity represented was limited.

This clone appeared a single time. Its antigen is currently unknown. This sample includes further DNA sequences coding for the same CDR3. TCRdb's copy holds only in-frame clones and misses some; the assay was immunoSEQ multiplex PCR. This sample has 850,000 to 1,100,000 clones, with around 77% found just once. CDR1 is SEHNR and CDR2 is FQNEAQ in the germline V gene (reference sequence). The CDR3 extends over 14 amino acids. Germline trimming cut 5 bases from V and 1 base from J; bases unmatched to any gene: 3. The genes are TRBV7-9 and TRBJ2-7, with TRBD2 identical over 9 bases. The sequence came from a man aged 18 to 35 in good health. Some clones in this sample may be carry-over from other donors' samples. Sequencing used memory CD4+ T cells from PBMCs. Documented subset: CD45RA-negative fraction. The CDR3 bases are TGTGCCAGCAGCCCTCTAGCGGGATCCTACGAGCAGTACTTC. Its translation is CASSPLAGSYEQYF.